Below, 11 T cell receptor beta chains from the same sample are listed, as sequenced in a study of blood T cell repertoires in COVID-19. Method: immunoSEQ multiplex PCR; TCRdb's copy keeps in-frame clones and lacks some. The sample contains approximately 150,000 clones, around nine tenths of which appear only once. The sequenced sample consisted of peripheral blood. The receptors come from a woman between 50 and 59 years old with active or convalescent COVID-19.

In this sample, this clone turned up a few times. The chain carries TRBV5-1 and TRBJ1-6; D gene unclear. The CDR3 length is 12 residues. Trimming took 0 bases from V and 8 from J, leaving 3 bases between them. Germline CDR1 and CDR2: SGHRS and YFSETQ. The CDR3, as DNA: TGCGCCAGCAGCTTGGACTATTCACCCCTCCACTTT. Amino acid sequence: CASSLDYSPLHF.

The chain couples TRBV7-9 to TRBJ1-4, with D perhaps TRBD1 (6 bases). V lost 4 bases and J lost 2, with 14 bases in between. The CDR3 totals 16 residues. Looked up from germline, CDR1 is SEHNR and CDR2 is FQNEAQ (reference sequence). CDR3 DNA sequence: TGTGCCAGCAGCTCCAACAGGGATTACACTAATGAAAAACTGTTTTTT. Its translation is CASSSNRDYTNEKLFF.

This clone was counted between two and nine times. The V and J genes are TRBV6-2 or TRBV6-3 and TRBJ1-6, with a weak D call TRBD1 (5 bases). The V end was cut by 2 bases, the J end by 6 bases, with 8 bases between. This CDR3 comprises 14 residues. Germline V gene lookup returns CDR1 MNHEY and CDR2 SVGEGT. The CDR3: CASSYNGANSPLHF. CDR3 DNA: TGTGCCAGCAGTTACAATGGGGCTAATTCACCCCTCCACTTT.

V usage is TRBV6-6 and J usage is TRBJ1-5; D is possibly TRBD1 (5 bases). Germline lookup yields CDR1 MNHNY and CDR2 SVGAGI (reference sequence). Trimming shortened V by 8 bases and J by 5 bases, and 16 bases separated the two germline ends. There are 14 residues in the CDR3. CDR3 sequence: CASGEQVTYQPQHF. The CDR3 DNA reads TGTGCCAGCGGAGAACAGGTGACTTATCAGCCCCAGCATTTT.

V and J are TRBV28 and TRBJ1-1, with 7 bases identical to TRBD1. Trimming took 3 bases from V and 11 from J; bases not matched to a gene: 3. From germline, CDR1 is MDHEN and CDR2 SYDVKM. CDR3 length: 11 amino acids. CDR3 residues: CASSLGTAAFF. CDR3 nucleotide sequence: TGTGCCAGCAGTTTGGGGACAGCGGCTTTCTTT.

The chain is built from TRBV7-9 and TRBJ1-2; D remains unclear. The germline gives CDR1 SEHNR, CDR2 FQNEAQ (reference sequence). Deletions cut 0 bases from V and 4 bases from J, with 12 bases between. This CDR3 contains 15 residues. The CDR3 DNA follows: TGTGCCAGCAGCTTAGCGGCCCCGATACCCTATGGCTACACCTTC. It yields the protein CASSLAAPIPYGYTF.

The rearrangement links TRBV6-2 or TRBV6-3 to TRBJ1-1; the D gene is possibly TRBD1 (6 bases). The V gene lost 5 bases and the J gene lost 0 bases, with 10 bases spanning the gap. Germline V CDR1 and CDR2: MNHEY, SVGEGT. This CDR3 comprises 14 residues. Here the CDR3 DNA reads TGTGCCAGCAGTACGGACAGATTGAACACTGAAGCTTTCTTT. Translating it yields CASSTDRLNTEAFF.

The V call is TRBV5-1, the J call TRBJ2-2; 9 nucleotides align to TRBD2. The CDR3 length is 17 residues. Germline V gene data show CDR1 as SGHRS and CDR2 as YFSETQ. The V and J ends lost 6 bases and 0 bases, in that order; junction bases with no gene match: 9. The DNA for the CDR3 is TGCGCCAGCACCCAGGCTGGCGGGGGGGCGAACACCGGGGAGCTGTTTTTT. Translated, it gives CASTQAGGGANTGELFF.

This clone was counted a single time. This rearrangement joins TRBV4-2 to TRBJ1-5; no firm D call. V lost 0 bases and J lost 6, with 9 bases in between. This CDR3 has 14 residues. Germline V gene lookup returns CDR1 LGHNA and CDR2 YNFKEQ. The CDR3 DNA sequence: TGTGCCAGCAGCCAAGAAGGTGGGAGTCAGCCCCAGCATTTT. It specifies CASSQEGGSQPQHF.

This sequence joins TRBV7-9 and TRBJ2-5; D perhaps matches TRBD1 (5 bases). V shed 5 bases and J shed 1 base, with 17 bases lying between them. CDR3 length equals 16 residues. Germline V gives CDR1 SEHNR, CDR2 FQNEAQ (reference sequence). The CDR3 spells CASSNFGQGAQETQYF. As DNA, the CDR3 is TGTGCCAGCAGCAACTTCGGGCAGGGCGCCCAAGAGACCCAGTACTTC.

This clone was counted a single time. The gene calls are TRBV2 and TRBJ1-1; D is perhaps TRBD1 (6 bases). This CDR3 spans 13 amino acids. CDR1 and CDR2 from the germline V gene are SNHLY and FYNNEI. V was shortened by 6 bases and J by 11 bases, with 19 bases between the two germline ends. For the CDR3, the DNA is TGTGCCAGCAGCCGGGACAAGCTTTATGGGGCTTTCTTT. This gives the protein CASSRDKLYGAFF.